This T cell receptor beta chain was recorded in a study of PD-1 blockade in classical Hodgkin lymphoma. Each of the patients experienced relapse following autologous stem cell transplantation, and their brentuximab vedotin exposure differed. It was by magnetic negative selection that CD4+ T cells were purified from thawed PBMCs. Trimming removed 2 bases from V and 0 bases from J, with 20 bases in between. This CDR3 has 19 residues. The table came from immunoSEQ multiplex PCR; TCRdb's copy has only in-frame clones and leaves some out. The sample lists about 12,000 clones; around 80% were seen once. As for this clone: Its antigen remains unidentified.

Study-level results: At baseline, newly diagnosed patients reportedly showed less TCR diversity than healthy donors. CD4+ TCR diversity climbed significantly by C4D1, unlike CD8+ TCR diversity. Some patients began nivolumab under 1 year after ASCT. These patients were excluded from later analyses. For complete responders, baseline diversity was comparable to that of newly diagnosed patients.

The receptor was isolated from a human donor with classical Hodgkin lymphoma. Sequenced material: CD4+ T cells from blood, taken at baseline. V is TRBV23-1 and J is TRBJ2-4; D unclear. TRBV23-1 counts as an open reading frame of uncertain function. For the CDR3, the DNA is TGCGCCAGCAGTCAAAATAGTTCGACTTCTCCCCTAGCCAAAAACATTCAGTACTTC. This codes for CASSQNSSTSPLAKNIQYF.